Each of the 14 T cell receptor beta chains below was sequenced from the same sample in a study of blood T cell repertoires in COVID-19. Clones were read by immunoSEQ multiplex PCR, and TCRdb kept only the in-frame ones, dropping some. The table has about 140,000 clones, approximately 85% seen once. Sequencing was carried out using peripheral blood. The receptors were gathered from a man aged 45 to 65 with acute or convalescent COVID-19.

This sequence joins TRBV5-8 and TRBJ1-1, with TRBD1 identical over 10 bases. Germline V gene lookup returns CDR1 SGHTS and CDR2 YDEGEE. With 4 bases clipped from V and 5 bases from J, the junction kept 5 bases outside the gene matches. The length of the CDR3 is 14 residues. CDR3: CASSRDRGRTEAFF. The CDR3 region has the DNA TGTGCCAGCAGCCGAGACAGGGGGCGGACTGAAGCTTTCTTT.

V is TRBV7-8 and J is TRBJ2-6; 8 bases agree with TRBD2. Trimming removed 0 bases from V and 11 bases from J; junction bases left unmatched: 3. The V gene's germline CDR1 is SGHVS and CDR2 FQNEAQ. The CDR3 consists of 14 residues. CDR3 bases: TGTGCCAGCAGCTTAGCAGCGGGGGTCGACGTCCTGACTTTC. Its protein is CASSLAAGVDVLTF. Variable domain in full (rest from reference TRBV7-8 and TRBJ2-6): GAGVSQSPRYKVAKRGQDVALRCDPISGHVSLFWYQQALGQGPEFLTYFQNEAQLDKSGLPSDRFFAERPEGSVSTLKIQRTQQEDSAVYLCASSLAAGVDVLTFGAGSRLTVL.

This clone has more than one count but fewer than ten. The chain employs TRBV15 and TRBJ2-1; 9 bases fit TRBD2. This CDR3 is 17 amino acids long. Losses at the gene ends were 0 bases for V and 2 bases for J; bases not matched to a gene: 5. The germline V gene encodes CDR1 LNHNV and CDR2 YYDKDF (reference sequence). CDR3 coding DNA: TGTGCCACCAGCAGAGAAGAAGCGGGGGGAACCTACAATGAGCAGTTCTTC. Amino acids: CATSREEAGGTYNEQFF.

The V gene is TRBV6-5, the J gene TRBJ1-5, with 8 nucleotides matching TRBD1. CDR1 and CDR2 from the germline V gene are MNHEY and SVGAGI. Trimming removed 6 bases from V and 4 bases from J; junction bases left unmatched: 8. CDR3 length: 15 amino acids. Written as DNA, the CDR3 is TGTGCCAGCAGCCAAACTAGGACAGGGAATCAGCCCCAGCATTTT. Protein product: CASSQTRTGNQPQHF.

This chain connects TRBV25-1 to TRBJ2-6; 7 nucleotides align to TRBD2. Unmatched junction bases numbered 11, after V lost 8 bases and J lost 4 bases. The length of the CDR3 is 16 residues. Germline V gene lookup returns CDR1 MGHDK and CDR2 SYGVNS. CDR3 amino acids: CASGRGGGEGANVLTF. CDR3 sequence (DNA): TGTGCCAGCGGTCGTGGGGGAGGGGAGGGGGCCAACGTCCTGACTTTC.

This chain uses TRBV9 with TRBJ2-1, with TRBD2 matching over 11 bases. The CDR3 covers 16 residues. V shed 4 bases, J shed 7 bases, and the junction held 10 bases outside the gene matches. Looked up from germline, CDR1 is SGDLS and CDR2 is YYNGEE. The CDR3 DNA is TGTGCCAGCAGCTCCCCTAGTACTAGCGGGAGTAATGAGCAGTTCTTC. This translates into CASSSPSTSGSNEQFF.

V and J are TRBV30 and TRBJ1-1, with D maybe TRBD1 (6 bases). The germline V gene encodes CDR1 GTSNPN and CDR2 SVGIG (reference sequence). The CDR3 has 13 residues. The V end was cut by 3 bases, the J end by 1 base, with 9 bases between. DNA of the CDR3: TGTGCCTGGAGCCTGACAGGGAACACTGAAGCTTTCTTT. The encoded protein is CAWSLTGNTEAFF.

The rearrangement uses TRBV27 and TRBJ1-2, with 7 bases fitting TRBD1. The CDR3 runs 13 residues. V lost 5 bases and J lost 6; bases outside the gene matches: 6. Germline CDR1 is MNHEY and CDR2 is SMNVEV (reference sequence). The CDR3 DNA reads TGTGCCAGCAGTGATCGACAGGGTAATGGCTACACCTTC. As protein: CASSDRQGNGYTF.

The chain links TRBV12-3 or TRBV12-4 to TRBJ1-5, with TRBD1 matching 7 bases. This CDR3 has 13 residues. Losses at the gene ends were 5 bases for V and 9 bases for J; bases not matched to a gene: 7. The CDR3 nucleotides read TGTGCCAGCAGTCTAACAGGGGAACGGCCCCAGCATTTT. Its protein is CASSLTGERPQHF.

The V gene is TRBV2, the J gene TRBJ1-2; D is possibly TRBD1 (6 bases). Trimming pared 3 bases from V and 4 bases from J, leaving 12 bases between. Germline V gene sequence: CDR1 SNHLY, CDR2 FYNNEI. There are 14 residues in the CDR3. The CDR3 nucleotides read TGTGCCAGCAGTGAGTTACAGGGAACCTATGGCTACACCTTC. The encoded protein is CASSELQGTYGYTF.

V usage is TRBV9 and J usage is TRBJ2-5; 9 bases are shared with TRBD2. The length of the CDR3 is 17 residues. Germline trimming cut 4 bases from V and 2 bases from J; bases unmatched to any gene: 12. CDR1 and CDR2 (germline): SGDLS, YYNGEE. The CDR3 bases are TGTGCCAGCAGCTCCACGTGGGCTAGCGGGACGCAAGAGACCCAGTACTTC. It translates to CASSSTWASGTQETQYF.

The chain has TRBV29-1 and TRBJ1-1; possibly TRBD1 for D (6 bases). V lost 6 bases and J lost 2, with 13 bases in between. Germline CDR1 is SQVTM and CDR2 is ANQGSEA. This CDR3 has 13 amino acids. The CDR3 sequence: CSVQTGPNTEAFF. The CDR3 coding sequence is TGCAGCGTCCAGACAGGACCCAACACTGAAGCTTTCTTT.

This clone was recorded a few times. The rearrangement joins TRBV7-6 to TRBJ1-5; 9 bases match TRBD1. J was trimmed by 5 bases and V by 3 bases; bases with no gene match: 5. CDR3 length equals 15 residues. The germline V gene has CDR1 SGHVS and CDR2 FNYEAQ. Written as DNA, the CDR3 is TGTGCCAGCAGCTTTGGGACAGGGAGAGATCAGCCCCAGCATTTT. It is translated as CASSFGTGRDQPQHF.

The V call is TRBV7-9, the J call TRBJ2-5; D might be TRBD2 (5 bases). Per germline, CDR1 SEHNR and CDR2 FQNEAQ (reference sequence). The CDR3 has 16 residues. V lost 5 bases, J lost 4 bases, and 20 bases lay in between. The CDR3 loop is CASSPSGGGTGETQYF. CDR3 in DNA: TGTGCCAGCAGCCCCAGCGGCGGCGGTACGGGAGAGACCCAGTACTTC.